The rows below give T cell receptor beta chains drawn from one sample of a study of T cells after yellow fever vaccination. TCRdb independently ran MiXCR on the 5' RACE reads; one entry per CDR3 protein. The sample shows roughly 340,000 distinct CDR3 sequences, approximately 4.2% of them seen only once. Specimen: PBMCs, collected 5 days after the yellow fever booster vaccination. These receptors originate from a young man who received the YFV17D yellow fever vaccine. Each CDR3 is given with its conserved first and last residue. A D gene is named only where the DNA matches it firmly. Expanded clones get a size class; other rows say once, few or many, or leave the size out.

D gene	CDR3 length	clone size	J gene	V gene	CDR3 protein	CDR3 DNA
-	16	many	TRBJ1-6	TRBV7-9	CASSLPQGRGDSPLHF	TGTGCCAGCAGCTTGCCTCAGGGGAGAGGGGATTCACCCCTCCACTTT
-	14	-	TRBJ2-4	TRBV9	CASSARDGKNIQYF	TGTGCCAGCAGCGCGCGGGACGGCAAAAACATTCAGTACTTC
TRBD1	16	many	TRBJ2-1	TRBV5-1	CASSPQTGAKYNEQFF	TGCGCCAGCAGCCCTCAGACAGGGGCGAAGTACAATGAGCAGTTCTTC
-	14	many	TRBJ2-7	TRBV12-3/TRBV12-4	CASSFDRINYEQYF	TGTGCCAGCAGTTTCGACAGGATCAACTACGAGCAGTACTTC
-	17	many	TRBJ2-1	TRBV6-5	CASSYSPVRARDNEQFF	TGTGCCAGCAGTTACTCCCCGGTTAGGGCAAGGGACAATGAGCAGTTCTTC
TRBD2	19	-	TRBJ2-1	TRBV9	CASSVGNSGGAGSYNEQFF	TGTGCCAGCAGCGTCGGGAATAGCGGGGGGGCCGGGTCCTACAATGAGCAGTTCTTC
-	15	many	TRBJ2-6	TRBV7-3	CASSRSRSGANVLTF	TGTGCCAGCAGCCGATCGCGCTCTGGGGCCAACGTCCTGACTTTC
-	17	few	TRBJ1-6	TRBV5-1	CASSLAAEGRGRSPLHF	TGCGCCAGCAGCTTGGCCGCCGAAGGCCGAGGGCGGTCACCCCTCCACTTT
-	15	many	TRBJ1-1	TRBV5-1	CASSLSGSLNTEAFF	TGCGCCAGCAGCTTGTCGGGGTCCTTGAACACTGAAGCTTTCTTT
-	17	-	TRBJ2-1	TRBV21-1	CASSKVPGQGSYNEQFF	TGTGCCAGCAGCAAAGTCCCGGGACAGGGTTCCTACAATGAGCAGTTCTTC
TRBD1	14	many	TRBJ2-5	TRBV5-1	CASGGQAGQETQYF	TGCGCCAGCGGCGGACAGGCAGGACAAGAGACCCAGTACTTC
-	14	few	TRBJ1-1	TRBV18	CASSPTEESLTGFF	TGTGCCAGCTCACCCACAGAGGAGTCCCTAACGGGTTTCTTT
-	13	many	TRBJ1-4	TRBV7-6	CASSGGGDEKLFF	TGTGCCAGCAGCGGCGGGGGGGATGAAAAACTGTTTTTT
TRBD2	14	-	TRBJ2-7	TRBV5-1	CASRAAGTPYEQYF	TGCGCCAGCAGGGCAGCGGGGACCCCCTACGAGCAGTACTTC
TRBD1	18	few	TRBJ2-3	TRBV5-1	CASSLAVFLGQGTDTQYF	TGCGCCAGCAGCTTGGCGGTATTTTTAGGACAGGGCACAGATACGCAGTATTTT
-	13	-	TRBJ2-7	TRBV25-1	CASSDRGGYEQYF	TGTGCCAGCAGTGATAGGGGAGGTTACGAGCAGTACTTC
TRBD1	18	few	TRBJ2-2	TRBV15	CATSRVPGQTRGTGELFF	TGTGCCACCAGCAGAGTGCCGGGACAGACTCGTGGCACCGGGGAGCTGTTTTTT
TRBD1	17	-	TRBJ2-1	TRBV4-3	CASSQDRPRDRYNEQFF	TGCGCCAGCAGCCAAGATCGGCCCCGGGACAGGTACAATGAGCAGTTCTTC
TRBD1	13	-	TRBJ1-1	TRBV19	CASRNRGNTEAFF	TGTGCCAGTAGAAACAGGGGAAACACTGAAGCTTTCTTT
TRBD1	17	many	TRBJ1-4	TRBV5-1	CASSIAITGTGEEKLFF	TGCGCCAGCAGCATTGCGATAACCGGGACAGGGGAGGAAAAACTGTTTTTT
-	17	many	TRBJ1-1	TRBV4-1	CASSQEAPGGRNTEAFF	TGCGCCAGCAGCCAAGAGGCGCCCGGGGGGCGGAACACTGAAGCTTTCTTT
-	13	-	TRBJ1-3	TRBV20-1	CSASRGAGNTIYF	TGCAGTGCTAGTCGGGGGGCTGGAAACACCATATATTTT
-	12	many	TRBJ1-1	TRBV7-2	CASSLVNGRAFF	TGTGCCAGCAGCTTAGTGAACGGTCGGGCTTTCTTT
TRBD1	16	-	TRBJ1-1	TRBV4-3	CASSQVRSRTGTEAFF	TGCGCCAGCAGCCAAGTTCGGAGTCGGACAGGCACTGAAGCTTTCTTT
-	16	-	TRBJ1-4	TRBV4-1	CASSQASAYGDEKLFF	TGCGCCAGCAGCCAAGCCTCGGCCTACGGAGATGAAAAACTGTTTTTT
TRBD2	14	many	TRBJ2-7	TRBV5-1	CASSSGLAVYEQYF	TGCGCCAGCAGTTCCGGACTAGCAGTATACGAGCAGTACTTC
-	15	many	TRBJ1-2	TRBV20-1	CSARNSASPLYGYTF	TGCAGTGCTAGAAATTCAGCGTCCCCCCTTTATGGCTACACCTTC
TRBD1	14	few	TRBJ1-5	TRBV5-5	CASSLDRGSQPQHF	TGTGCCAGCAGCTTAGACAGGGGTAGCCAGCCCCAGCATTTT
TRBD1	14	many	TRBJ2-2	TRBV5-6	CASSYGRGRGELFF	TGTGCCAGCAGTTACGGCAGGGGGCGCGGGGAGCTGTTTTTT
-	13	-	TRBJ1-1	TRBV2	CASSEAGPTEAFF	TGTGCCAGCAGTGAAGCAGGGCCTACTGAAGCTTTCTTT
TRBD1	15	few	TRBJ2-5	TRBV7-7	CASSLEVDREETQYF	TGTGCTAGCAGCTTAGAGGTTGACAGGGAAGAGACCCAGTACTTC
-	14	few	TRBJ2-1	TRBV12-3/TRBV12-4	CASSLVGGANEQFF	TGTGCCAGCAGTTTAGTGGGCGGGGCCAATGAGCAGTTCTTC
-	16	many	TRBJ2-6	TRBV7-7	CASSPMAGSGANVLTF	TGTGCTAGCAGCCCCATGGCGGGCTCTGGGGCCAACGTCCTGACTTTC
-	15	many	TRBJ2-2	TRBV6-5	CASSYAQGRNGELFF	TGTGCCAGCAGTTATGCACAGGGTCGGAACGGGGAGCTGTTTTTT
-	14	-	TRBJ2-5	TRBV7-3	CASSLDPYRETQYF	TGTGCCAGCAGCTTGGACCCCTACAGGGAGACCCAGTACTTC
-	17	many	TRBJ1-2	TRBV2	CASSEGPGGAYNYGYTF	TGTGCCAGCAGTGAAGGTCCGGGGGGGGCCTACAACTATGGCTACACCTTC
-	16	-	TRBJ1-2	TRBV28	CASSLPHAIGIYGYTF	TGTGCCAGCAGTTTACCCCACGCGATAGGGATTTATGGCTACACCTTC
-	14	-	TRBJ2-7	TRBV27	CASSYSSRPYEQYF	TGTGCCAGCAGTTATTCCAGCCGACCCTACGAGCAGTACTTC
-	17	few	TRBJ2-2	TRBV28	CASSFLIRRVNTGELFF	TGTGCCAGCAGTTTTCTGATAAGGCGGGTGAACACCGGGGAGCTGTTTTTT
TRBD2	17	-	TRBJ2-3	TRBV4-3	CASSQDVSGGLPDTQYF	TGCGCCAGCAGCCAAGATGTGAGCGGGGGCCTGCCAGATACGCAGTATTTT
-	14	few	TRBJ1-1	TRBV7-9	CASSRTERVTEAFF	TGTGCCAGCAGCCGAACAGAAAGGGTAACTGAAGCTTTCTTT
-	16	-	TRBJ2-5	TRBV15	CATSRERSGGQETQYF	TGTGCCACCAGCAGAGAGAGGTCCGGGGGCCAAGAGACCCAGTACTTC
-	13	-	TRBJ1-2	TRBV18	CASSPRQSNGYTF	TGTGCCAGCTCACCCCGACAGAGTAATGGCTACACCTTC
TRBD1	13	many	TRBJ2-3	TRBV5-1	CASSDRGTDTQYF	TGCGCCAGCTCCGACAGGGGGACAGATACGCAGTATTTT
TRBD2	15	many	TRBJ2-3	TRBV20-1	CSARDTSGSTDTQYF	TGCAGTGCTAGAGATACTAGCGGGAGCACAGATACGCAGTATTTT
TRBD1	15	-	TRBJ1-3	TRBV4-1	CASSLQRTGGNTIYF	TGCGCCAGCAGCCTACAACGGACAGGGGGAAACACCATATATTTT
-	12	few	TRBJ2-5	TRBV7-6	CASRSYKGTQYF	TGTGCCAGCAGATCCTACAAAGGGACCCAGTACTTC
TRBD1	16	few	TRBJ1-1	TRBV7-9	CASSLWDSFLYTEAFF	TGTGCCAGCAGCCTCTGGGACAGTTTCCTATACACTGAAGCTTTCTTT
TRBD1	15	-	TRBJ2-1	TRBV3-1	CASSLGTGGVNEQFF	TGTGCCAGCAGCCTCGGGACAGGGGGAGTCAATGAGCAGTTCTTC
-	13	few	TRBJ1-2	TRBV19	CASRGDLSYGYTF	TGTGCCAGCAGAGGGGATTTATCCTATGGCTACACCTTC
-	13	few	TRBJ1-1	TRBV7-9	CASSLLSQLEAFF	TGTGCCAGCAGCTTATTATCTCAGCTAGAAGCTTTCTTT
-	13	many	TRBJ2-3	TRBV28	CASSKWSTDTQYF	TGTGCCAGCAGTAAGTGGAGCACAGATACGCAGTATTTT
TRBD1	15	-	TRBJ2-5	TRBV20-1	CSATRDRGVQETQYF	TGCAGTGCTACCCGGGACAGGGGGGTTCAAGAGACCCAGTACTTC
-	13	many	TRBJ2-4	TRBV28	CASSLSPLNIQYF	TGTGCCAGCAGTTTATCCCCCCTAAACATTCAGTACTTC
TRBD2	17	-	TRBJ2-1	TRBV6-1	CASNRLAGESSYNEQFF	TGTGCCAGCAATAGACTAGCGGGGGAGAGCTCCTACAATGAGCAGTTCTTC